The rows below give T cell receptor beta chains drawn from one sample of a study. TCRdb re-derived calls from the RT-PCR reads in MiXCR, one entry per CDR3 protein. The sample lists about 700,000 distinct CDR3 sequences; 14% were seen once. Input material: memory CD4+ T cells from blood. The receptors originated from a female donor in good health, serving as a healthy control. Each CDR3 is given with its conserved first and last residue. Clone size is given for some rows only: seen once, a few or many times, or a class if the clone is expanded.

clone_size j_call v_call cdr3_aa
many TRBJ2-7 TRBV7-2 CASSPRGERGTEQYF
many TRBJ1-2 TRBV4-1 CASSPQGLGGYTF
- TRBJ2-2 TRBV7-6 CASSPRAGGIGELFF
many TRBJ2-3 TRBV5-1 CASSSGPVSESDTQYF
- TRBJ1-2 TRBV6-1 CASSTRTGVDYGYTF
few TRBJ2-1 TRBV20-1 CSARPWTSGRMNEQFF
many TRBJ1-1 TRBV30 CAWARTEAFF
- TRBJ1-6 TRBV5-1 CAGSDRDNSPLHF
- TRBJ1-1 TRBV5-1 CASSLEAQTGRPLLNTEAFF
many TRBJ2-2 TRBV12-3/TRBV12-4 CASTTSGTTGELFF
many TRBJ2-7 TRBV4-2 CASSQELAGTYEQYF
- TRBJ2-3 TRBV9 CASSVTGTRSDTQYF
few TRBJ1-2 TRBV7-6 CASSLAQAGRDGYTF
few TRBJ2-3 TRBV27 CASSFRPGVQSDTQYF
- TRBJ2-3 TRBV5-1 CASRQQGDTDTQYF
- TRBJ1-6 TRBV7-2 CASSLSSSPLHF
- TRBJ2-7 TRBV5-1 CASSFGGGQFNYEQYF
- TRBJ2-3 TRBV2 CASSRREPPDTQYF
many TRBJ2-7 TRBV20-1 CSASPAGRTYEQYF
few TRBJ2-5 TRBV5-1 CASSTTPGGETQYF
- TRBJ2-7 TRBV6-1 CASSWLLAISYEQYF
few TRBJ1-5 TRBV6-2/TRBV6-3 CASTPAQGEQQPQHF
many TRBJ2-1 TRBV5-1 CASSLSGTALYNEQFF
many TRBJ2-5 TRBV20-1 CSASPQVQETQYF
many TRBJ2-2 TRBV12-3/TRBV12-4 CASSSTGLAGGWTGELFF
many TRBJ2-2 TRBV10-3 CAMSPRDNTGELFF
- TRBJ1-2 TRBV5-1 CASSLGGRGGYGYTF
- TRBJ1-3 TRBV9 CASSSKGWLDSGNTIYF
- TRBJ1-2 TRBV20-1 CSAYTVGAGNSYTF
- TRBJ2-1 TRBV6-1 CAARVRSYNEQFF
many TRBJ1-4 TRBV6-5 CASSLTVTRINEKLFF
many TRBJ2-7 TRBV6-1 CASKLAGGGSYEQYF
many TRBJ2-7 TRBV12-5 CASGLVESSYEQYF
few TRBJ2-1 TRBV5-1 CASSSGTGIDEQFF
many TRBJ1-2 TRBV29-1 CSVDHEGFASGYTF
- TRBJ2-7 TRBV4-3 CASSQDEGQGSYEQYF
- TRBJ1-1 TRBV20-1 CSAGGTGAVWTEAFF
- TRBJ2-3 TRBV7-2 CASSLVIHPTDTQYF
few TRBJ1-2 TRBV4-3 CASSQETPRPQGYTF
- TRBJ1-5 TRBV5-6 CASSLFGSNQPQHF
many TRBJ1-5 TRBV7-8 CASSLTPSPQHF
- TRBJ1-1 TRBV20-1 CSARDRQGGTEAFF
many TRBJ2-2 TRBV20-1 CSARRVGDTGELFF
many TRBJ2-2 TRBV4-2 CASSRTGTGGTGELFF
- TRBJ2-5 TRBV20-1 CSARTMKTQYF
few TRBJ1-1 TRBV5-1 CASSLSVRGRVGTEAFF
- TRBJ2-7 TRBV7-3 CASSLMTGNAYEQYF
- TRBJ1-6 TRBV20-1 CSARGSGSVNSPLHF
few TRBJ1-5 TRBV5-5 CASSWTWMGGNQPQHF
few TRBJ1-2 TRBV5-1 CASSSGQEIGYTF
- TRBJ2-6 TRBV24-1 CATSVSGANVLTF
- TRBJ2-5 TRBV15 CATSMQGGETQYF
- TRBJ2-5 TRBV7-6 CASSFRGTVQETQYF
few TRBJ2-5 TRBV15 CATSRGGDQETQYF
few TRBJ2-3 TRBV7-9 CASSALRDTQYF
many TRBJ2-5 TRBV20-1 CSARDRTSGHKETQYF
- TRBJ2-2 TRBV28 CASIKGTGELFF